The 26 T cell receptor beta chains below all came from one sample that was sequenced in a study of shared clonotypes between healthy human individuals (dated by TCRdb to 2020 to 2021). CD8 naive samples were CD45RO-negative cells positively selected for CCR7, giving a CD45RA+CCR7+ population that excluded TemRA cells. The library relied on the immunoSEQ multiplex PCR assay. The table was pulled from immuneACCESS by TCRdb, which kept in-frame rearrangements only. Such tables lose some clones; where checked, under half of the loss comes from unresolved V genes, and the rest has no known cause. In this sample the table shows more than 2 million clones, just over 90% of which occur a single time. Together, the top ten hold around 1.8% of the sample. Sample: naive CD8+ T cells from PBMCs. The cell subset or site label here, explained by the study, means: CD45RA+CCR7+. The source of these receptors is a man aged 18 to 29 in good health. Some clones in this sample may be carry-over from other donors' samples.

The rearrangement links TRBV19 to TRBJ2-7; TRBD1 matches at 11 bases. The CDR3 is made up of 14 amino acids. Germline lookup yields CDR1 LNHDA and CDR2 SQIVND (reference sequence). The junction had 5 bases not matched to a gene; V was cut back by 8 bases and J by 2 bases. Here the CDR3 reads CASAPGQGAYEQYF. CDR3 nucleotide sequence: TGTGCCAGTGCGCCGGGACAGGGGGCCTACGAGCAGTACTTC. Full variable domain (outside the CDR3, taken from reference TRBV19 and TRBJ2-7): DGGITQSPKYLFRKEGQNVTLSCEQNLNHDAMYWYRQDPGQGLRLIYYSQIVNDFQKGDIAEGYSVSREKKESFPLTVTSAQKNPTAFYLCASAPGQGAYEQYFGPGTRLTVT.

The rearrangement links TRBV21-1 to TRBJ2-7. TRBV21-1 is a recognized pseudogene. CDR3 length: 15 residues. CDR3 residues: CASSKFWLSYYEQYF. The CDR3 DNA sequence: TGTGCCAGCAGCAAATTTTGGCTTTCCTACTACGAGCAGTACTTC.

With regard to this clone: Distinct nucleotide sequences in the sample also encode this CDR3. The chain has TRBV9 and TRBJ2-7; 7 positions agree with TRBD1. The length of the CDR3 is 14 residues. With 4 bases clipped from V and 2 bases from J, the junction kept 6 bases outside the gene matches. Germline-derived CDR1 and CDR2 are SGDLS and YYNGEE. CDR3 sequence: CASSPRDSTYEQYF. The CDR3 DNA follows: TGTGCCAGCAGCCCTCGGGACAGTACCTACGAGCAGTACTTC.

To note about this clone: Other DNA sequences in this sample translate to the same CDR3. The genes are TRBV11-2 and TRBJ2-1; 11 nucleotides match TRBD2. V lost 3 bases and J lost 8; bases outside the gene matches: 6. This CDR3 has 15 residues. CDR1 and CDR2 from the germline V gene are SGHAT and FQNNGV. The CDR3 loop reads CASSLGLAGGHEQFF. The CDR3, as DNA: TGTGCCAGCAGCTTGGGGCTAGCGGGAGGACATGAGCAGTTCTTC.

V usage is TRBV9 and J usage is TRBJ2-1; 8 nucleotides line up with TRBD2. Losses at the gene ends were 0 bases for V and 0 bases for J; bases not matched to a gene: 11. The CDR3 extends over 19 amino acids. Germline V gene data show CDR1 as SGDLS and CDR2 as YYNGEE. The CDR3: CASSVATGGSWHSYNEQFF. The CDR3 DNA is TGTGCCAGCAGCGTAGCTACGGGGGGGAGCTGGCACTCCTACAATGAGCAGTTCTTC.

This chain connects TRBV11-2 to TRBJ1-2, with D perhaps matching TRBD1 (6 bases). The V gene lost 3 bases and the J gene lost 4 bases, with 12 bases spanning the gap. The germline V gene has CDR1 SGHAT and CDR2 FQNNGV. CDR3 length: 14 residues. Written as DNA, the CDR3 is TGTGCCAGCAGCTTCTACCAGGGGATCTATGGCTACACCTTC. It specifies CASSFYQGIYGYTF.

The chain recombines TRBV10-3 with TRBJ2-1, with 7 bases identical to TRBD2. The V gene's germline CDR1 is ENHRY and CDR2 SYGVKD. V lost 3 bases and J lost 5; bases outside the gene matches: 7. The CDR3 totals 15 residues. CDR3: CAISDWASGDNEQFF. In nucleotides, the CDR3 is TGTGCCATCAGTGATTGGGCTAGCGGCGACAATGAGCAGTTCTTC.

The V gene is TRBV27, the J gene TRBJ2-1; 7 positions match TRBD2. CDR1 and CDR2 (germline): MNHEY, SMNVEV (reference sequence). V was clipped by 10 bases and J by 5 bases; unmatched bases: 5. The CDR3 consists of 12 residues. This chain's CDR3 is CATGLTDNEQFF. The CDR3 DNA follows: TGTGCCACGGGACTAACGGACAATGAGCAGTTCTTC.

The gene calls are TRBV13 and TRBJ2-1; 8 positions agree with TRBD2. Germline V CDR1 and CDR2: PRHDT, FYEKMQ (reference sequence). The CDR3 length is 16 residues. J was trimmed by 5 bases and V by 8 bases; bases with no gene match: 14. DNA of the CDR3: TGTGCCAGCTTATCTAGAGGACTAGCTGGCGACAATGAGCAGTTCTTC. Amino acid sequence: CASLSRGLAGDNEQFF.

V is TRBV7-9 and J is TRBJ2-6; 8 bases agree with TRBD2. The germline gives CDR1 SEHNR, CDR2 FQNEAQ (reference sequence). The CDR3 extends over 18 amino acids. J lost 0 bases, V lost 1 base, and 5 bases had no gene match. CDR3 sequence: CASSLERSGGSGANVLTF. For the CDR3, the DNA is TGTGCCAGCAGCTTAGAACGGAGCGGGGGCTCTGGGGCCAACGTCCTGACTTTC.

The V gene is TRBV4-2, the J gene TRBJ2-1; D is undetermined. The CDR3 has 12 residues. V was shortened by 5 bases and J by 7 bases, with 9 bases between the two germline ends. Germline lookup yields CDR1 LGHNA and CDR2 YNFKEQ. The CDR3 DNA reads TGTGCCAGCAGCTTAGCCGGGAATGAGCAGTTCTTC. Translating it yields CASSLAGNEQFF.

The chain recombines TRBV4-2 with TRBJ2-1, with TRBD1 as a possible D gene (5 bases). The CDR3 loop spans 16 amino acids. Trimming stripped 0 bases from V and 6 bases from J, with 15 bases between. Germline lookup yields CDR1 LGHNA and CDR2 YNFKEQ. The CDR3 loop is CASSQDGWTTSNEQFF. DNA for the CDR3: TGTGCCAGCAGCCAAGATGGATGGACAACTTCCAATGAGCAGTTCTTC.

The rearrangement joins TRBV27 to TRBJ2-3; D is possibly TRBD1 (5 bases). V lost 7 bases to trimming and J lost 3 bases, with 11 bases between them. Germline values: CDR1 MNHEY, CDR2 SMNVEV (reference sequence). This CDR3 spans 13 amino acids. DNA for the CDR3: TGTGCCAGCATTGGGGCTGGGACAGATACGCAGTATTTT. As protein: CASIGAGTDTQYF.

The chain joins TRBV30 to TRBJ2-1, with D unresolved. V was pared by 4 bases and J by 3 bases, with 19 bases between. Germline V gene lookup returns CDR1 GTSNPN and CDR2 SVGIG (reference sequence). The CDR3 spans 16 residues. In DNA, the CDR3 is TGTGCCTGGACCACTGCATGGGCTCCTGACTACAATGAGCAGTTCTTC. This translates into CAWTTAWAPDYNEQFF.

CDR3 DNA sequence: TGTGCCAGCAGTTTCCAGGGCGGTAGGGGCCACAATGAGCAGTTCTTC. It encodes CASSFQGGRGHNEQFF. The gene calls are TRBV28 and TRBJ2-1, with D perhaps TRBD1 (5 bases). V shed 3 bases and J shed 5 bases, with 17 bases lying between them. This CDR3 is built from 16 residues. In germline, CDR1 is MDHEN, CDR2 SYDVKM.

The chain is built from TRBV10-2 and TRBJ2-7, with 10 bases fitting TRBD1. Germline V gene sequence: CDR1 WSHSY, CDR2 SAAADI. The ends lost 6 bases at V and 0 bases at J; junction bases unmatched: 5. The CDR3 extends over 15 amino acids. CDR3 in amino acids: CASRHRDRGSYEQYF. CDR3 DNA sequence: TGCGCCAGCAGGCACCGGGACAGGGGCTCCTACGAGCAGTACTTC.

V is TRBV27 and J is TRBJ2-7; D unresolved. Per the germline V gene, CDR1 is MNHEY and CDR2 is SMNVEV (reference sequence). Trimming removed 3 bases from V and 2 bases from J, with 20 bases in between. The CDR3 is made up of 17 amino acids. In DNA, the CDR3 is TGTGCCAGCAGTTTTCAGCCAGAAGGATCTCAAGCCTACGAGCAGTACTTC. Its protein is CASSFQPEGSQAYEQYF.

The chain carries TRBV5-4 and TRBJ2-2; 11 nucleotides align to TRBD2. V was clipped by 3 bases and J by 4 bases; unmatched bases: 5. The CDR3 covers 16 residues. The germline V gene encodes CDR1 SGHNT and CDR2 YYREEE (reference sequence). The CDR3 DNA reads TGTGCCAGCAGCTCTGGACTAGCGGGCCCCACCGGGGAGCTGTTTTTT. Amino acids: CASSSGLAGPTGELFF.

The CDR3 nucleotides are TGTGCCAGCAGTTGGGGGAGGGCCAGTGAGCAGTTCTTC. Translating it yields CASSWGRASEQFF. This chain uses TRBV27 with TRBJ2-1, with 7 bases matching TRBD2. Trimming took 4 bases from V and 9 from J; bases not matched to a gene: 6. The CDR3 contains 13 residues. The germline V gene has CDR1 MNHEY and CDR2 SMNVEV (reference sequence).

Regarding this clone: At the DNA level, this CDR3 is encoded by other sequences in the same sample as well. The gene calls are TRBV9 and TRBJ1-2; TRBD1 is a possible D gene (5 bases). The germline CDR1 and CDR2 sequences are SGDLS and YYNGEE. V was pared by 0 bases and J by 4 bases, with 10 bases between. This CDR3 spans 14 amino acids. The CDR3 loop reads CASSVGSGPYGYTF. The CDR3 bases are TGTGCCAGCAGCGTAGGCTCGGGGCCCTATGGCTACACCTTC.

The genes are TRBV7-3 and TRBJ2-7; possibly TRBD2 for D (6 bases). Germline V gives CDR1 SGHTA, CDR2 FQGTGA. With 2 bases removed from V and 6 bases from J, the gap between germline ends came to 14 bases. This CDR3 region has 14 residues. The CDR3 sequence: CASSLWPSVGEQYF. The CDR3 DNA is TGTGCCAGCAGCTTATGGCCTAGCGTAGGCGAGCAGTACTTC. Supplemented by reference TRBV7-3 and TRBJ2-7, the full variable domain reads GAGVSQTPSNKVTEKGKYVELRCDPISGHTALYWYRQSLGQGPEFLIYFQGTGAADDSGLPNDRFFAVRPEGSVSTLKIQRTERGDSAVYLCASSLWPSVGEQYFGPGTRLTVT.

As concerns this clone: The sample holds other DNA sequences that translate to the same CDR3. V is TRBV4-1 and J is TRBJ2-7; D gene unclear. V shed 1 base and J shed 3 bases, with 4 bases lying between them. This CDR3 is built from 12 residues. Germline V CDR1 and CDR2: MGHRA, YSYEKL. CDR3 DNA: TGCGCCAGCAGCCAAGGCGGCTACGAGCAGTACTTC. Translated: CASSQGGYEQYF.

This rearrangement joins TRBV5-6 to TRBJ2-1, with D unclear. The V gene lost 3 bases and the J gene lost 0 bases, with 7 bases spanning the gap. Germline assignment: CDR1 SGHDT and CDR2 YYEEEE. The CDR3 is 14 residues long. DNA for the CDR3: TGTGCCAGCAGCTCTCGAAACTCCTACAATGAGCAGTTCTTC. It specifies CASSSRNSYNEQFF.

The DNA of the CDR3 is TGCGCCAGCAGCCAAGGAGGGACGCGGGGGGCCACTGAAGCTTTCTTT. Protein product: CASSQGGTRGATEAFF. This chain joins TRBV4-1 and TRBJ1-1; D is possibly TRBD1 (6 bases). This CDR3 contains 16 residues. With 1 base removed from V and 4 bases from J, the gap between germline ends came to 16 bases. The germline V gene encodes CDR1 MGHRA and CDR2 YSYEKL.

This clone was seen just once. In nucleotides, the CDR3 is TGTGCCAGCAGCTTGCCGGGCCACTACGAGCAGTACTTC. It is translated as CASSLPGHYEQYF. V is TRBV5-4 and J is TRBJ2-7; no clear D. Per the germline V gene, CDR1 is SGHNT and CDR2 is YYREEE (reference sequence). V was trimmed by 1 base and J by 3 bases, leaving 8 bases between them. This CDR3 contains 13 residues.

The rearrangement joins TRBV6-5 to TRBJ1-1, with 8 bases aligning to TRBD1. The CDR3 has 15 amino acids. V gave up 3 bases and J gave up 1 base; unmatched junction bases: 4. CDR1 is MNHEY, CDR2 SVGAGI, per germline. CDR3 loop: CASSYPTGGNTEAFF. CDR3 bases: TGTGCCAGCAGTTATCCCACAGGGGGGAACACTGAAGCTTTCTTT.